Listed here is a single T cell receptor beta chain. CDR1 MGHDK and CDR2 SYGVNS come from the germline V gene. The CDR3 consists of 14 residues. The germline V and J ends were trimmed by 8 bases and 0 bases, with 11 bases remaining between them. The data are from a study of blood T cell repertoires in COVID-19. In the study overall: Acute and convalescent COVID-19 samples came from the United States, Italy and Spain. Sample material is recorded as cDNA or gDNA derived from T cells, B-cell-depleted T cells, or PBMCs.

The protocol was immunoSEQ multiplex PCR, while the TCRdb copy is restricted to in-frame clones and leaves out a portion. This repertoire shows 87,000 or so clones, 80% to 90% found once; its top ten account for 11%. The material sequenced was peripheral blood. The rearrangement joins TRBV25-1 to TRBJ2-1; D unresolved. This TCR was recovered from a man at least 80 years old with acute or convalescent COVID-19. In nucleotides, the CDR3 is TGTGCCAGCCTTCCTTCAGGCTCCTACAATGAGCAGTTCTTC. This translates into CASLPSGSYNEQFF.